This T cell receptor (beta chain) is from a study of technical replicates of blood from a few donors. The length of the CDR3 is 12 residues. Germline V gene data show CDR1 as MNHEY and CDR2 as SVGAGI. The junction had 2 bases not matched to a gene; V was cut back by 6 bases and J by 4 bases. Clones were read by immunoSEQ multiplex PCR, and TCRdb kept only the in-frame ones, dropping some. The repertoire holds 100,000 or so clones, about 96% seen once, with approximately 0.33% in the top ten. This chain joins TRBV6-5 and TRBJ2-5, with 7 bases that match TRBD1. Sequenced material: T cells isolated from PBMCs. This TCR was sampled from a human donor in good health. For the CDR3, the DNA is TGTGCCAGCAGCTGGACAGGAGAGACCCAGTACTTC. As protein: CASSWTGETQYF.